This TCR beta chain derives from a study of human T cells and chemical hapten exposure. Findings of the study overall: Patch test scores rose with PT1 expanded TCR counts, a positive correlation. Versus controls, expanded TCRs had significantly more large CDR3 similarity clusters.

Details on this clonotype: Its antigen remains unidentified.

The library gave individual cDNA molecules unique molecular identifiers. One entry per CDR3 protein results from TCRdb running MiXCR on the RACE reads. The sample lists 150,000 to 200,000 distinct CDR3 sequences; about a quarter were seen once. Time point defined: patch test 3, about 24 weeks after DPC sensitization. The treatment is: therapeutic diphenylcyclopropenone sensitization with weekly scalp DPC. Germline CDR1 and CDR2: SGHDT and YYEEEE. V was pared by 1 base and J by 3 bases, with 14 bases between. The CDR3 sequence is 15 residues long. The material sequenced was whole blood, taken in connection with sensitization to the hapten diphenylcyclopropenone (DPC). The TCR sequence derives from a woman under 30 with alopecia areata. Some clones in this sample may be carry-over from other donors' samples. The gene calls are TRBV5-6 and TRBJ2-7; possible D gene TRBD1, 5 bases. The CDR3 coding sequence is TGTGCCAGCAGCTTGTTTCCAGGGAACCTCTACGAGCAGTACTTC. Residues: CASSLFPGNLYEQYF.